This record concerns one TCR beta chain sequence. The entry originates in a study of shared clonotypes between healthy human individuals. This CDR3 comprises 13 residues. Germline loops: CDR1 LNHNV, CDR2 YYDKDF (reference sequence). V was clipped by 5 bases and J by 5 bases, with 13 bases between them. Profiling relied on immunoSEQ multiplex PCR, and the TCRdb table lists in-frame clones only, not all of them. The sample includes some 2.1 million clones, 93% of them seen just once. Naive CD8 cells lacked CD45RO and underwent positive selection for CCR7, leaving out terminally differentiated effector memory CD45RA+ cells.

The rearrangement links TRBV15 to TRBJ2-7; a weak D match, TRBD2 (7 bases). This receptor was obtained from a man aged 18 to 29 in good health. Some clones in this sample may be carry-over from other donors' samples. The sequenced sample was naive CD8+ T cells from PBMCs. The CDR3 DNA reads TGTGCCACCAGCCTGGGGGGGGGCCACGAGCAGTACTTC. It specifies CATSLGGGHEQYF.